The clone carrying this T cell receptor beta chain was recorded at least ten times. Amplification yielded TCR beta CDR3 regions, with RNA transcripts as the source. HTBI primers drove first-round RT-PCR of the TCR CDR3. TCRdb redid the calling of the multiplex PCR reads with MiXCR, one entry per CDR3 protein. This table holds under 200,000 distinct CDR3 sequences, roughly 10% found once. After removal of 0 bases from V and 4 bases from J, the junction contained 4 bases not matched to a gene. The CDR3 loop spans 16 amino acids. The germline CDR1 and CDR2 sequences are MNHEY and SVGAGI. These data originate in a study of T cells in Graves' hyperthyroidism and ophthalmopathy. On the study more broadly: Peripheral blood draws took place at initial diagnosis, ahead of any treatment.

The sequencing input was blood. This TCR was recovered from a young woman with Graves' hyperthyroidism that later progressed to Graves' ophthalmopathy. V gene TRBV6-5 combines with J gene TRBJ1-5, with 9 bases identical to TRBD1. In nucleotides, the CDR3 is TGTGCCAGCAGTTACTCGGGGACAGGGAGAAATCAGCCCCAGCATTTT. Its translation: CASSYSGTGRNQPQHF.